This T cell receptor (beta chain) was identified in a study of breast tumors, draining lymph nodes, adjacent tissues. Study-wide points: Tumor TCR diversity was below lymph nodes but above nontumor tissue. The data were judged consistent with most tumor T cells coming from lymph node and expanding in tumor.

TCRdb reprocessed the multiplex PCR reads with MiXCR, giving one entry per CDR3 protein. The sample includes over 150,000 distinct CDR3 sequences, approximately 30% seen only once; the top ten take around 4%. Germline assignment: CDR1 MNHEY and CDR2 SVGAGI. The CDR3 runs to 12 residues. V lost 4 bases and J 9 bases, leaving 7 bases between the germline ends. With regard to this clonotype: Its antigen is undetermined.

Samples came from axillary lymph nodes draining the breast cancer. The source is a female donor with breast cancer. Some clones in this sample may be carry-over from other donors' samples. The J gene is TRBJ1-6, the V gene TRBV6-5; D not certain. The specimen sequenced was axillary lymph node tissue. Here the CDR3 DNA reads TGTGCCAGCAGTTGCTCGGGTTCACCCCTCCACTTT. Residues: CASSCSGSPLHF.